These 28 T cell receptor beta chains came from one sample sequenced in a study of blood T cells in healthy people across ages. Through a sample-barcoded 5' primer and a J-beta primer mix, a second PCR was run for 7 to 11 cycles. TCRdb fed the 5' RACE reads into MiXCR, producing one record per CDR3 protein. Here the sample spans nearly 1 million distinct CDR3 sequences, 45% to 60% being singletons. The sequenced sample consisted of blood. The receptors were sampled from a woman aged 60-75 years in good health.

V and J are TRBV6-1 and TRBJ2-1; D possibly corresponds to TRBD1 (5 bases). The CDR3 sequence is 14 residues long. Germline lookup yields CDR1 MNHNS and CDR2 SASEGT. The V end lost 0 bases, the J end lost 15 bases, and 18 bases lay between the germline ends. The CDR3 here is CASSEALQGRARFF. The CDR3 nucleotides read TGTGCCAGCAGTGAAGCGCTTCAGGGCAGGGCTCGGTTCTTC.

The rearrangement links TRBV28 to TRBJ2-7; 8 nucleotides match TRBD1. Germline CDR1 MDHEN, CDR2 SYDVKM. V trimming: 4 bases; J trimming: 5 bases; junction bases outside the gene matches: 10. The length of the CDR3 is 15 residues. CDR3 residues: CASSSTSGQVNEQYF. DNA for the CDR3: TGTGCCAGCAGTTCCACCTCGGGACAGGTAAACGAGCAGTACTTC.

The chain links TRBV7-2 to TRBJ1-2; a weak D match, TRBD1 (6 bases). The CDR3 runs to 15 residues. From germline, CDR1 is SGHTA and CDR2 FQGNSA. V lost 4 bases, J lost 1 base, and 13 bases lay in between. As DNA, the CDR3 is TGTGCCAGCAGCTCGGACAGTGGCCTTAACTATGGCTACACCTTC. This encodes CASSSDSGLNYGYTF.

V gene TRBV10-3 combines with J gene TRBJ2-3, with D unresolved. Trimming removed 8 bases from V and 0 bases from J, with 6 bases in between. This CDR3 is built from 12 residues. Looked up from germline, CDR1 is ENHRY and CDR2 is SYGVKD. The CDR3 DNA sequence: TGTGCCATCGCGACCAGCACAGATACGCAGTATTTT. Translation: CAIATSTDTQYF.

The chain employs TRBV28 and TRBJ2-6, with TRBD1 as a possible D gene (6 bases). This CDR3 region has 16 residues. Deletions cut 6 bases from V and 3 bases from J, with 15 bases between. Germline values: CDR1 MDHEN, CDR2 SYDVKM. CDR3 amino acids: CASRRQAQGGANVLTF. As DNA, the CDR3 is TGTGCCAGCAGAAGACAGGCCCAAGGTGGGGCCAACGTCCTGACTTTC.

The rearrangement uses TRBV5-6 and TRBJ2-7; 10 bases match TRBD1. The germline V gene has CDR1 SGHDT and CDR2 YYEEEE. This CDR3 comprises 14 residues. The V segment lost 3 bases and the J segment 7 bases; nucleotides outside the gene matches: 7. This chain's CDR3 is CASSWGQGRWEQYF. The CDR3 DNA sequence: TGTGCCAGCAGCTGGGGACAGGGGCGTTGGGAGCAGTACTTC.

A few counts support this clonotype. The V call is TRBV7-2, the J call TRBJ2-4, with D tentatively TRBD1 or TRBD2 (5 bases each). Matching the DNA end better, TRBJ2-7 makes the J call doubtful. Germline values: CDR1 SGHTA, CDR2 FQGNSA. CDR3 size: 16 residues. CDR3 protein: CASSLIGTGLRGEQYF. The CDR3 DNA reads TGTGCCAGCAGCTTAATTGGGACGGGCCTAAGGGGCGAGCAGTACTTC.

The genes are TRBV6-1 and TRBJ1-2, with D tentatively TRBD1 (6 bases). The CDR3 is 15 amino acids. Trimming shortened V by 4 bases and J by 8 bases, and 20 bases separated the two germline ends. Germline CDR1 and CDR2: MNHNS and SASEGT. The CDR3 nucleotides are TGTGCCAGCAGTGTCCAGCCGGGACACTCTATCGGCTACACCTTC. This codes for CASSVQPGHSIGYTF.

In this sample, this clonotype turned up many times. The chain combines TRBV11-2 with TRBJ2-7, with 10 nucleotides matching TRBD2. Germline V gives CDR1 SGHAT, CDR2 FQNNGV. V gave up 5 bases and J gave up 6 bases; unmatched junction bases: 7. The CDR3 length is 14 residues. CDR3: CASSLRGTSAEQYF. CDR3 DNA sequence: TGTGCCAGCAGCCTTCGCGGGACTAGCGCCGAGCAGTACTTC.

The chain has TRBV5-5 and TRBJ2-1; D not certain. V lost 1 base to trimming and J lost 4 bases, with 12 bases between them. The CDR3 totals 15 residues. CDR1 and CDR2 from the germline V gene are SGHKS and YYEKEE (reference sequence). The CDR3 spells CASSLNRIGYNEQFF. The CDR3 DNA is TGTGCCAGCAGCTTGAATCGGATTGGGTACAATGAGCAGTTCTTC.

In this sample, this clonotype turned up many times. V and J are TRBV7-9 and TRBJ2-6; D is uncertain. The CDR3 contains 13 residues. Looked up from germline, CDR1 is SEHNR and CDR2 is FQNEAQ (reference sequence). The V end was cut by 5 bases, the J end by 2 bases, with 4 bases between. Here the CDR3 reads CASSSAGANVLTF. CDR3 DNA sequence: TGTGCCAGCAGCAGCGCTGGGGCCAACGTCCTGACTTTC.

This clonotype has just one count. The chain joins TRBV7-6 to TRBJ2-7, with D unresolved. The CDR3 has 14 residues. The germline V gene encodes CDR1 SGHVS and CDR2 FNYEAQ. Between the trimmed V and J ends, which lost 3 bases and 3 bases, there was a span of 12 bases. In nucleotides, the CDR3 is TGTGCCAGCAGCTTGCTAGAATCGAACTACGAGCAGTACTTC. This codes for CASSLLESNYEQYF.

The rearrangement links TRBV11-2 to TRBJ2-1; D ambiguous. Trimming left V 1 base short and J 5 bases short, with 9 bases between. The CDR3 has 14 amino acids. CDR1 is SGHAT, CDR2 FQNNGV, per germline. The CDR3 loop reads CASSLGYNNNEQFF. CDR3 nucleotide sequence: TGTGCCAGCAGCTTAGGCTACAATAACAATGAGCAGTTCTTC.

This chain links TRBV10-3 with TRBJ1-1; D is ambiguous. There are 12 residues in the CDR3. Germline V gives CDR1 ENHRY, CDR2 SYGVKD. The V end was cut by 5 bases, the J end by 3 bases, with 7 bases between. The CDR3, as DNA: TGTGCCATCAGTCCACGGGACACTGAAGCTTTCTTT. This sequence encodes CAISPRDTEAFF.

This clonotype has a handful of counts. This rearrangement joins TRBV7-2 to TRBJ2-7; D is undetermined. TRBJ2-5 matches the DNA end more closely, so the J call is doubtful. In germline, CDR1 is SGHTA, CDR2 FQGNSA. The CDR3 runs to 12 residues. CDR3 sequence (DNA): TGTGCCAGCAGCTCCTTGGGTAGGACCCAGTACTTC. This encodes CASSSLGRTQYF.

This clonotype was counted between two and nine times. This rearrangement joins TRBV23-1 to TRBJ2-7, with 12 bases lining up with TRBD2. TRBV23-1 is filed as an ORF, its function uncertain. With 6 bases clipped from V and 3 bases from J, the junction kept 15 bases outside the gene matches. The CDR3 contains 18 residues. CDR3 sequence reads: CASSRMETGTSGHYEQYF. The CDR3 bases are TGCGCCAGCAGCCGAATGGAAACCGGGACTAGCGGGCACTACGAGCAGTACTTC.

This chain connects TRBV20-1 to TRBJ2-1; 13 bases match TRBD2. V lost 1 base and J lost 4; bases outside the gene matches: 13. CDR3 length: 19 amino acids. Germline CDR1 and CDR2: DFQATT and SNEGSKA (reference sequence). CDR3 region: CSARGGGTSGMAVYNEQFF. DNA for the CDR3: TGCAGTGCTAGAGGCGGCGGGACTAGCGGGATGGCCGTTTACAATGAGCAGTTCTTC.

The CDR3: CASSYDPRDSYEQYF. CDR3 in DNA: TGCGCCAGCAGCTATGACCCCCGGGACTCATACGAGCAGTACTTC. The rearrangement joins TRBV5-1 to TRBJ2-7, with D possibly matching TRBD2 (6 bases). V was cut by 3 bases and J by 4 bases, with 17 bases left in between. Germline loops: CDR1 SGHRS, CDR2 YFSETQ. The CDR3 is made up of 15 amino acids. Together with reference TRBV5-1 and TRBJ2-7, the CDR3 gives the full variable domain: KAGVTQTPRYLIKTRGQQVTLSCSPISGHRSVSWYQQTPGQGLQFLFEYFSETQRNKGNFPGRFSGRQFSNSRSEMNVSTLELGDSALYLCASSYDPRDSYEQYFGPGTRLTVT.

This clonotype was found once. The rearrangement uses TRBV2 and TRBJ2-3; 8 bases match TRBD2. The J segment lost 1 base and the V segment lost 1 base, leaving 7 bases of the junction unmatched. The CDR3 contains 17 residues. The V gene's germline CDR1 is SNHLY and CDR2 FYNNEI. The CDR3 DNA follows: TGTGCCAGCAGTGAAGTAGGTGGGCGGGAGGGCACAGATACGCAGTATTTT. Encoded protein: CASSEVGGREGTDTQYF.

The sample holds a few counts of this clonotype. The chain links TRBV15 to TRBJ2-3; D not certain. This CDR3 has 14 amino acids. Between the trimmed V and J ends, which lost 1 base and 4 bases, there was a span of 9 bases. The germline gives CDR1 LNHNV, CDR2 YYDKDF (reference sequence). In DNA, the CDR3 is TGTGCCACCAGCAGAGGTCTTAATCCAGATACGCAGTATTTT. It yields the protein CATSRGLNPDTQYF.

This clonotype was seen more than once but under ten times. The CDR3 DNA sequence: TGTGCCAGCAGCTTGAGGGCAGGGGCAACTAATGAAAAACTGTTTTTT. This codes for CASSLRAGATNEKLFF. The chain combines TRBV7-2 with TRBJ1-4, with D perhaps matching TRBD1 (6 bases). Germline CDR1 is SGHTA and CDR2 is FQGNSA. Trimming removed 3 bases from V and 0 bases from J, with 11 bases in between. CDR3 length: 16 amino acids.

Concerning this clonotype itself: Because it lacks the conserved phenylalanine or tryptophan at the end, this CDR3 is likely a read error. CDR3 in amino acids: CASSVGGSMNEQYS. The CDR3 bases are TGTGCCAGCAGCGTAGGTGGGAGTATGAACGAGCAGTACTCC. J is TRBJ2-7 and V is TRBV9, with D possibly matching TRBD2 (5 bases). Trimming pared 0 bases from V and 5 bases from J, leaving 12 bases between. CDR1 SGDLS and CDR2 YYNGEE come from the germline V gene. The CDR3 loop spans 14 amino acids.

This sequence joins TRBV15 and TRBJ2-7; the match to TRBD1 covers 8 bases. The germline gives CDR1 LNHNV, CDR2 YYDKDF (reference sequence). After removal of 0 bases from V and 2 bases from J, the junction contained 3 bases not matched to a gene. CDR3 length: 15 residues. CDR3 DNA: TGTGCCACCAGCAGAGATCTGGACAGGGCCTACGAGCAGTACTTC. Its translation is CATSRDLDRAYEQYF. The full variable domain, rest sourced from reference TRBV15 and TRBJ2-7, is DAMVIQNPRYQVTQFGKPVTLSCSQTLNHNVMYWYQQKSSQAPKLLFHYYDKDFNNEADTPDNFQSRRPNTSFCFLDIRSPGLGDTAMYLCATSRDLDRAYEQYFGPGTRLTVT.

The chain is built from TRBV10-3 and TRBJ2-3; 7 bases are shared with TRBD1. The germline V gene has CDR1 ENHRY and CDR2 SYGVKD. V lost 7 bases, J lost 0 bases, and 4 bases stayed unmatched. The CDR3 totals 14 residues. For the CDR3, the DNA is TGTGCCATCACCCGGACAGGAAGCACAGATACGCAGTATTTT. Protein product: CAITRTGSTDTQYF.

The rearrangement joins TRBV11-1 to TRBJ2-1; D unresolved. Germline V gene sequence: CDR1 SGHAT, CDR2 FQDESV (reference sequence). V was clipped by 0 bases and J by 9 bases, with 12 bases between them. The CDR3 sequence is 14 residues long. The CDR3 region is CASSLAVTYREQFF. CDR3 DNA: TGTGCCAGCAGCTTAGCGGTGACCTACCGTGAGCAGTTCTTC.

The table lists this clonotype with many counts. This chain joins TRBV12-3 or TRBV12-4 and TRBJ2-5, with 7 nucleotides matching TRBD1. This CDR3 region has 14 residues. The V and J ends lost 5 bases and 2 bases, in that order; junction bases with no gene match: 5. The CDR3 sequence is CASSTRTGQETQYF. The CDR3, as DNA: TGTGCCAGCAGTACCCGGACAGGTCAAGAGACCCAGTACTTC.

This chain connects TRBV5-4 to TRBJ2-1; possibly TRBD1 for D (5 bases). In germline, CDR1 is SGHNT, CDR2 YYREEE (reference sequence). V lost 5 bases to trimming and J lost 6 bases, with 12 bases between them. The CDR3 runs 13 residues. CDR3 in DNA: TGTGCCAGCAGATGGGGCGGCGTCAATGAGCAGTTCTTC. Its protein is CASRWGGVNEQFF.

About this clonotype: A much larger clone lies one base from this, so it may be a read error. The chain carries TRBV20-1 and TRBJ2-4; 10 bases match TRBD2. Germline loops: CDR1 DFQATT, CDR2 SNEGSKA (reference sequence). V shed 2 bases, J shed 8 bases, and the junction held 3 bases outside the gene matches. The CDR3 totals 13 residues. DNA of the CDR3: TGCAGTGCTAGACGAGCGGGAGGGGACATTCAGTACTTC. It encodes CSARRAGGDIQYF.